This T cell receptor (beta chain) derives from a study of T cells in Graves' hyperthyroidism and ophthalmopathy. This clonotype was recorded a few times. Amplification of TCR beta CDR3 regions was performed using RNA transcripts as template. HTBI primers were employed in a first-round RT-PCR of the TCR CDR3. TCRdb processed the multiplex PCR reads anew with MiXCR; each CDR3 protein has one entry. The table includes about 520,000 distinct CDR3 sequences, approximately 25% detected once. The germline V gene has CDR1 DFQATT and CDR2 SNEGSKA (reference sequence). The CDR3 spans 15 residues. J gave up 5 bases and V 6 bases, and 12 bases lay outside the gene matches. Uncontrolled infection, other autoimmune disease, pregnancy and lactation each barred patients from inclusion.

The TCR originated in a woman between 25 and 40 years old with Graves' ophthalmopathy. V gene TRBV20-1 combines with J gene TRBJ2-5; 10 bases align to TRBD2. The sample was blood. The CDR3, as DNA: TGCAGTGCCACTCAACCGGTAGCGGGGGGTGAGACCCAGTACTTC. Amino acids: CSATQPVAGGETQYF.